Presented here are 5 T cell receptor beta chains from one specimen sequenced in a study of shared clonotypes between healthy human individuals (dated by TCRdb to between 2020 and 2021). The library was generated by the immunoSEQ multiplex PCR assay. In TCRdb, the immuneACCESS table is reduced to in-frame sequences with V and J assigned. These tables do not hold every clone; where another copy was compared, an unresolved V gene accounts for under half, and the others remain unexplained. The sample table lists roughly 2.1 million clones, roughly 91% of them with a count of one. The ten most abundant clones make up over 1.5% of the sample. CD8 naive samples were obtained by positive selection for CCR7 among CD45RO-negative cells, yielding a CD45RA+CCR7+ population from which TemRA cells were excluded. Material: naive CD8+ T cells from PBMCs. The sample's cell subset or site label, in plain terms: CD45RA+CCR7+. These receptors came from a man aged 18 to 30 in good health. Some clones in this sample may be carry-over from other donors' samples.

The CDR3 DNA is TGTGCCAGCAGCTTCCTCACGGGCGGCCCCTGGGGCTACACCTTC. The encoded protein is CASSFLTGGPWGYTF. The chain carries TRBV7-9 and TRBJ1-2, with no clear D. The germline gives CDR1 SEHNR, CDR2 FQNEAQ (reference sequence). The V gene lost 3 bases and the J gene lost 8 bases, with 19 bases spanning the gap. This CDR3 is 15 amino acids long.

The chain combines TRBV7-6 with TRBJ1-4; possible D gene TRBD1, 6 bases. Trimming stripped 5 bases from V and 4 bases from J, with 14 bases between. This CDR3 has 15 amino acids. Germline V gives CDR1 SGHVS, CDR2 FNYEAQ. The CDR3 DNA reads TGTGCCAGCAGCCTCGCTGGACAGTATAATGAAAAACTGTTTTTT. It is translated as CASSLAGQYNEKLFF.

The CDR3 sequence is CASRPGQKYF. The CDR3 DNA is TGTGCCAGCAGGCCGGGACAGAAGTACTTC. This chain uses TRBV6-4 with TRBJ2-5, with 7 bases aligning to TRBD1. V lost 6 bases and J lost 12; bases outside the gene matches: 4. From germline, CDR1 is MRHNA and CDR2 SNTAGT. The CDR3 consists of 10 residues.

This clone was detected only once. V usage is TRBV2 and J usage is TRBJ1-1, with D uncertain. V lost 3 bases to trimming and J lost 0 bases, with 11 bases between them. This CDR3 comprises 15 residues. Germline V gene data show CDR1 as SNHLY and CDR2 as FYNNEI. The CDR3 loop is CASSDSLTLNTEAFF. The CDR3 DNA reads as TGTGCCAGCAGTGATAGTCTTACCTTGAACACTGAAGCTTTCTTT.

The chain couples TRBV27 to TRBJ2-1; 14 bases agree with TRBD2. This CDR3 contains 15 residues. CDR1 is MNHEY, CDR2 SMNVEV, per germline (reference sequence). V lost 6 bases and J lost 14; bases outside the gene matches: 12. CDR3 DNA sequence: TGTGCCAGCAGGGATGGGACTAGCGGGAGTTCAAAGGAGTTCTTC. This codes for CASRDGTSGSSKEFF.